A selection of T cell receptor beta chains follows, all from one sample in a study of blood T cell repertoires in COVID-19. Using immunoSEQ multiplex PCR, the repertoire was profiled, and TCRdb retains in-frame clones only, with some absent. There are 67,000 or so clones in the sample; 81% occur only once, and around 0.83% lies in the top ten. The sample was peripheral blood. These receptors all stem from a woman aged 70-85 years with acute or convalescent COVID-19. CDR3s include the opening cysteine and the closing phenylalanine or tryptophan. D genes are given only for firm matches. For some rows the clone size is stated as once, few or many, or as a class when expanded; others skip it.

15	TRBV6-2/TRBV6-3	NA	TRBD2	TRBJ2-1	CASCRMRGANNEQFF	TGTGCCAGCTGCCGCATGCGGGGGGCAAACAATGAGCAGTTCTTC
16	TRBV11-2	NA	NA	TRBJ2-5	CASSLVLQRGEETQYF	TGTGCCAGCAGCTTAGTTCTCCAGCGAGGAGAAGAGACCCAGTACTTC
16	TRBV25-1	NA	TRBD1	TRBJ1-1	CASSHHRGQGNTEAFF	TGTGCCAGCAGCCACCACAGGGGGCAGGGAAACACTGAAGCTTTCTTT
15	TRBV7-9	few	TRBD1	TRBJ1-6	CASSLGQGQHSPLHF	TGTGCCAGCAGCTTAGGACAGGGACAGCATTCACCCCTCCACTTT
11	TRBV12-3/TRBV12-4	NA	NA	TRBJ2-7	CASSLTVEQYF	TGTGCCAGCAGTTTGACAGTCGAGCAGTACTTC
16	TRBV19	NA	NA	TRBJ2-5	CASGEAGTLRLETQYF	TGTGCCAGTGGGGAGGCTGGAACATTGAGGCTGGAGACCCAGTACTTC
15	TRBV9	NA	TRBD1	TRBJ1-5	CASSVGDRGNQPQHF	TGTGCCAGCAGCGTCGGGGACAGGGGCAATCAGCCCCAGCATTTT
11	TRBV20-1	NA	NA	TRBJ1-1	CSARVGQEAFF	TGCAGTGCTAGGGTCGGACAGGAAGCTTTCTTT
13	TRBV5-6	NA	NA	TRBJ1-5	CASSRTLNQPQHF	TGTGCCAGCAGCAGGACACTTAATCAGCCCCAGCATTTT
13	TRBV9	NA	NA	TRBJ1-3	CASSDGTGNTIYF	TGTGCCAGCAGCGACGGTACTGGAAACACCATATATTTT
19	TRBV6-2/TRBV6-3	NA	TRBD1	TRBJ1-5	CASSYYPPTGAYSNQPQHF	TGTGCCAGCAGTTACTATCCCCCGACAGGGGCATATAGCAATCAGCCCCAGCATTTT
15	TRBV27	NA	NA	TRBJ1-4	CASSFSGQRNEKLFF	TGTGCCAGCAGTTTTTCTGGACAACGGAATGAAAAACTGTTTTTT
16	TRBV6-5	NA	TRBD1	TRBJ2-2	CASSYSGTANTGELFF	TGTGCCAGCAGTTACTCGGGGACAGCGAACACCGGGGAGCTGTTTTTT
12	TRBV7-3	NA	NA	TRBJ1-2	CASSLGGYGYTF	TGTGCCAGCAGCTTAGGCGGCTATGGCTACACCTTC
14	TRBV9	NA	NA	TRBJ1-1	CASSAQGRDTEAFF	TGTGCCAGCAGCGCCCAGGGGAGGGACACTGAAGCTTTCTTT
14	TRBV6-5	NA	NA	TRBJ2-5	CASSQGSWQETQYF	TGTGCCAGCAGCCAGGGGTCTTGGCAAGAGACCCAGTACTTC
16	TRBV15	NA	TRBD1	TRBJ1-3	CATSREGQGPGNTIYF	TGTGCCACCAGCAGAGAGGGACAGGGCCCTGGAAACACCATATATTTT
16	TRBV7-2	NA	NA	TRBJ1-4	CASSLGYTGRNEKLFF	TGTGCCAGCAGCTTAGGGTACACAGGGAGAAATGAAAAACTGTTTTTT
16	TRBV5-5	once	TRBD2	TRBJ2-1	CASSPSGGASYNEQFF	TGTGCCAGCAGCCCTTCGGGGGGGGCTTCCTACAATGAGCAGTTCTTC
15	TRBV28	NA	TRBD2	TRBJ2-1	CASRGASGILDEQFF	TGTGCCAGCAGGGGGGCTAGCGGGATATTAGATGAGCAGTTCTTC
14	TRBV11-1	NA	TRBD1	TRBJ2-3	CASSLRQGGDTQYF	TGTGCCAGCAGCTTACGACAGGGCGGGGATACGCAGTATTTT
13	TRBV12-3/TRBV12-4	NA	NA	TRBJ2-5	CASGRGVPETQYF	TGTGCCAGCGGCAGGGGGGTACCAGAGACCCAGTACTTC
14	TRBV27	once	TRBD1	TRBJ1-3	CASSLRQGDNTIYF	TGTGCCAGCAGTTTACGCCAGGGGGATAACACCATATATTTT
20	TRBV5-5	once	TRBD2	TRBJ2-2	CASSWGGSPMTSGVAGELFF	TGTGCCAGCAGCTGGGGGGGCTCTCCAATGACTAGCGGGGTTGCAGGGGAGCTGTTTTTT
15	TRBV21-1	NA	NA	TRBJ2-1	CASSDLAGGYNEQFF	TGTGCCAGCAGCGATCTAGCGGGAGGTTACAATGAGCAGTTCTTC
15	TRBV9	NA	NA	TRBJ1-1	CASSELAVPSAEAFF	TGTGCCAGCAGCGAGCTCGCAGTGCCCAGCGCTGAAGCTTTCTTT
14	TRBV19	NA	NA	TRBJ2-2	CASSIMGDTGELFF	TGTGCCAGTAGTATAATGGGTGACACTGGGGAGCTGTTTTTT
14	TRBV18	NA	NA	TRBJ1-4	CASSPSTPFEKLFF	TGTGCCAGCTCACCATCAACACCTTTCGAAAAACTGTTTTTT
17	TRBV4-1	NA	TRBD2	TRBJ2-2	CASSQVLAGGFTGELFF	TGCGCCAGCAGCCAAGTACTAGCGGGAGGGTTCACCGGGGAGCTGTTTTTT
13	TRBV6-5	NA	TRBD2	TRBJ2-7	CASRSSGGDEQYF	TGTGCCAGCCGCTCGAGCGGGGGGGACGAGCAGTACTTC
12	TRBV30	few	NA	TRBJ1-1	CAWYRVATEAFF	TGTGCCTGGTACAGGGTTGCCACTGAAGCTTTCTTT
18	TRBV18	NA	TRBD1	TRBJ2-4	CASSPLSRGQGVKNIQYF	TGTGCCAGCTCACCACTCTCCCGTGGGCAGGGGGTCAAAAACATTCAGTACTTC
13	TRBV2	NA	NA	TRBJ1-4	CATVQGDQEKLFF	TGTGCCACCGTACAGGGAGATCAGGAAAAACTGTTTTTT
18	TRBV7-2	NA	TRBD2	TRBJ2-7	CASSPSLGAGGNPYEQYF	TGTGCCAGCAGCCCTTCCCTGGGGGCGGGAGGTAACCCCTACGAGCAGTACTTC
13	TRBV6-2/TRBV6-3	NA	NA	TRBJ1-1	CASSSTGTPEAFF	TGTGCCAGCAGTTCTACAGGGACCCCTGAAGCTTTCTTT
15	TRBV15	NA	NA	TRBJ2-3	CATSRGGSSTDTQYF	TGTGCCACCAGCAGAGGGGGCTCTAGCACAGATACGCAGTATTTT
16	TRBV10-3	NA	TRBD2	TRBJ2-2	CAISQTSGSDTGELFF	TGTGCCATCAGCCAAACTAGCGGGAGTGACACCGGGGAGCTGTTTTTT
15	TRBV9	once	NA	TRBJ1-6	CASSDRSSYNSPLHF	TGTGCCAGCAGCGATAGAAGCTCCTATAATTCACCCCTCCACTTT
17	TRBV5-6	NA	TRBD1	TRBJ2-6	CASSTGTGGVWANVLTF	TGTGCCAGCAGTACCGGGACAGGGGGCGTGTGGGCCAACGTCCTGACTTTC
13	TRBV18	NA	NA	TRBJ1-2	CASSPPRGYGYTF	TGTGCCAGCTCACCACCGCGAGGATATGGCTACACCTTC
16	TRBV7-8	NA	NA	TRBJ1-2	CASSLAGYRDNYGYTF	TGTGCCAGCAGCTTAGCTGGCTACAGGGATAACTATGGCTACACCTTC
14	TRBV5-1	few	TRBD1	TRBJ2-2	CASSLTGVTGELFF	TGCGCCAGCAGCCTTACAGGGGTCACCGGGGAGCTGTTTTTT
13	TRBV5-1	NA	NA	TRBJ2-5	CASSFPDQETQYF	TGCGCCAGCAGCTTTCCCGACCAAGAGACCCAGTACTTC
13	TRBV7-9	once	NA	TRBJ1-1	CASSLVVDFKAFF	TGTGCCAGCAGCTTAGTAGTTGACTTTAAAGCTTTCTTT
12	TRBV10-3	NA	TRBD1	TRBJ1-2	CAIRGQGDGYTF	TGTGCCATCAGGGGACAGGGCGATGGCTACACCTTC
16	TRBV6-2/TRBV6-3	NA	TRBD1	TRBJ1-5	CASSWDSSYSNQPQHF	TGTGCCAGCAGTTGGGACAGTAGTTATAGCAATCAGCCCCAGCATTTT
15	TRBV5-4	once	TRBD2	TRBJ2-1	CASSSSGRDYNEQFF	TGTGCCAGCAGCTCAAGCGGGAGGGATTACAATGAGCAGTTCTTC
15	TRBV3-1/TRBV3-2	few	NA	TRBJ1-6	CASSLHREWNSPLHF	TGTGCCAGCAGCCTCCACCGGGAATGGAACTCACCCCTCCACTTT
16	TRBV7-2	NA	NA	TRBJ2-2	CASSLAFQGFTGELFF	TGTGCCAGCAGCTTAGCCTTCCAGGGGTTCACCGGGGAGCTGTTTTTT
13	TRBV28	few	NA	TRBJ2-1	CASMGPSYNEQFF	TGTGCCAGCATGGGGCCCTCCTACAATGAGCAGTTCTTC
13	TRBV4-3	NA	NA	TRBJ1-1	CASGVSVNTEAFF	TGCGCCAGCGGAGTATCGGTGAACACTGAAGCTTTCTTT
19	TRBV7-9	once	NA	TRBJ2-2	CASSFQRFNYRANTGELFF	TGTGCCAGCAGCTTCCAGAGATTTAACTACCGGGCGAACACCGGGGAGCTGTTTTTT
15	TRBV1	NA	NA	TRBJ2-5	CTSTRHSGGEETQYF	TGCACCAGCACCCGTCATAGCGGGGGTGAAGAGACCCAGTACTTC
15	TRBV4-1	NA	TRBD1	TRBJ1-1	CASSQEATGDTEAFF	TGCGCCAGCAGCCAAGAGGCGACAGGGGACACTGAAGCTTTCTTT
17	TRBV15	NA	TRBD1	TRBJ2-1	CATSRTPTGGSYNEQFF	TGTGCCACCAGCAGAACGCCCACAGGGGGTTCCTACAATGAGCAGTTCTTC
19	TRBV11-2	NA	NA	TRBJ2-2	CASSLSFQTARVNTGELFF	TGTGCCAGCAGCTTATCCTTCCAAACAGCGCGGGTGAACACCGGGGAGCTGTTTTTT
14	TRBV4-2	NA	NA	TRBJ2-1	CASSQLDNYNEQFF	TGTGCCAGCAGCCAGCTCGACAACTACAATGAGCAGTTCTTC
14	TRBV7-2	NA	TRBD1	TRBJ1-1	CASSVDRGPAEAFF	TGTGCCAGCAGCGTAGACAGGGGGCCTGCTGAAGCTTTCTTT
14	TRBV5-1	NA	NA	TRBJ1-5	CASSETGFGQPQHF	TGCGCCAGCAGCGAGACCGGATTCGGGCAGCCCCAGCATTTT